The 29 T cell receptor beta chains in this list originate from one sample, sequenced in a study of blood T cell repertoires in COVID-19. TCRdb's table, derived via immunoSEQ multiplex PCR, lists solely in-frame clones and lacks some. Here the sample spans roughly 85,000 clones, around four fifths being singletons. The specimen sequenced was peripheral blood. These receptors all come from a human donor in a cohort sampled during active COVID-19.

The chain links TRBV28 to TRBJ1-2; possible D gene TRBD1, 5 bases. The V gene's germline CDR1 is MDHEN and CDR2 SYDVKM. Between the trimmed V and J ends, which lost 1 base and 3 bases, there was a span of 9 bases. The CDR3 is 14 amino acids. DNA of the CDR3: TGTGCCAGCAGTTTATACAGGAGGGACTATGGCTACACCTTC. Translating it yields CASSLYRRDYGYTF.

The rearrangement uses TRBV15 and TRBJ2-1, with 11 bases that match TRBD2. Germline V gene data show CDR1 as LNHNV and CDR2 as YYDKDF (reference sequence). V shed 2 bases, J shed 3 bases, and the junction held 3 bases outside the gene matches. There are 16 residues in the CDR3. CDR3 sequence: CATSRPGLAGYNEQFF. CDR3 DNA: TGTGCCACCAGCAGACCTGGACTAGCGGGCTACAATGAGCAGTTCTTC.

The chain employs TRBV27 and TRBJ1-2; D is ambiguous. CDR1 is MNHEY, CDR2 SMNVEV, per germline (reference sequence). This CDR3 has 13 amino acids. Trimming pared 4 bases from V and 5 bases from J, leaving 11 bases between. The CDR3 bases are TGTGCCAGCAGTTCCCGGGGAATATATGGCTACACCTTC. Protein: CASSSRGIYGYTF.

The chain links TRBV5-6 to TRBJ2-3, with unresolved D. This CDR3 has 14 amino acids. V was pared by 4 bases and J by 4 bases, with 13 bases between. The V gene's germline CDR1 is SGHDT and CDR2 YYEEEE. The DNA for the CDR3 is TGTGCCAGCAGCCGTCCTACCCTTGCAGATACGCAGTATTTT. Amino acids: CASSRPTLADTQYF.

The chain has TRBV18 and TRBJ2-3, with TRBD1 identical over 8 bases. CDR3 size: 16 residues. From germline, CDR1 is KGHSH and CDR2 LQKENI. Trimming took 0 bases from V and 1 from J; bases not matched to a gene: 3. The CDR3 region is CASSPPGTGRTDTQYF. CDR3 in DNA: TGTGCCAGCTCACCACCGGGGACAGGACGCACAGATACGCAGTATTTT.

The gene calls are TRBV9 and TRBJ2-1; TRBD2 agrees at 9 bases. This CDR3 region has 19 residues. V was clipped by 3 bases and J by 0 bases; unmatched bases: 13. The germline CDR1 and CDR2 sequences are SGDLS and YYNGEE. As DNA, the CDR3 is TGTGCCAGCAGCGCCGGGCCTAGCGGGGCCTTAAGCTCCTACAATGAGCAGTTCTTC. This gives the protein CASSAGPSGALSSYNEQFF.

V gene TRBV11-3 combines with J gene TRBJ2-1; TRBD2 matches at 8 bases. V lost 5 bases to trimming and J lost 6 bases; unmatched junction nucleotides: 12. This CDR3 is built from 16 residues. CDR1 SGHNT and CDR2 YENEEA come from the germline V gene. The CDR3: CASSPIRGGLPNEQFF. CDR3 nucleotide sequence: TGTGCCAGCAGCCCGATTCGGGGGGGCCTCCCCAATGAGCAGTTCTTC.

The chain joins TRBV6-5 to TRBJ2-7, with a possible D match to TRBD1 (7 bases). The CDR3 has 14 residues. Germline loops: CDR1 MNHEY, CDR2 SVGAGI. The V gene lost 6 bases and the J gene lost 1 base, with 13 bases spanning the gap. CDR3 DNA: TGTGCCAGCAGGTCGACAGGGACTTCCTACGAGCAGTACTTC. Its translation: CASRSTGTSYEQYF.

The CDR3 DNA is TGTGCCAGCAGCTTGCCCTCCACAGGGAACTATGGCTACACCTTC. It translates to CASSLPSTGNYGYTF. This sequence joins TRBV5-4 and TRBJ1-2; possibly TRBD1 for D (6 bases). CDR1 is SGHNT and CDR2 is YYREEE in the germline V gene (reference sequence). The CDR3 totals 15 residues. V lost 1 base and J 2 bases, leaving 12 bases between the germline ends.

Only a few counts were recorded for this clone. The chain has TRBV5-1 and TRBJ2-7, with D possibly TRBD2 on 5 matching bases. The CDR3 runs to 13 residues. V was pared by 1 base and J by 3 bases, with 8 bases between. CDR1 SGHRS and CDR2 YFSETQ come from the germline V gene. DNA of the CDR3: TGCGCCAGCAGCTTGAGGGAGTACTACGAGCAGTACTTC. This sequence encodes CASSLREYYEQYF.

The V gene is TRBV7-2, the J gene TRBJ2-1, with 10 positions matching TRBD2. The V segment lost 3 bases and the J segment 6 bases; nucleotides outside the gene matches: 5. The CDR3 totals 15 residues. The V gene's germline CDR1 is SGHTA and CDR2 FQGNSA. The CDR3 DNA reads as TGTGCCAGCAGCTTCAGCGGGGGGGCCTTCAATGAGCAGTTCTTC. Its protein product is CASSFSGGAFNEQFF. Drawing the rest from reference TRBV7-2 and TRBJ2-1, the complete variable domain is GAGVSQSPSNKVTEKGKDVELRCDPISGHTALYWYRQSLGQGLEFLIYFQGNSAPDKSGLPSDRFSAERTGGSVSTLTIQRTQQEDSAVYLCASSFSGGAFNEQFFGPGTRLTVL.

The chain has TRBV14 and TRBJ2-5; 10 bases agree with TRBD2. This CDR3 has 15 amino acids. Per germline, CDR1 SGHDN and CDR2 FVKESK. The ends lost 4 bases at V and 1 base at J; junction bases unmatched: 3. The CDR3 nucleotides read TGTGCCAGCAGCCCCTTAGCGGGGGGCCAAGAGACCCAGTACTTC. Its translation: CASSPLAGGQETQYF.

The chain has TRBV2 and TRBJ2-7; 12 bases are shared with TRBD1. The CDR3 is 12 residues long. From germline, CDR1 is SNHLY and CDR2 FYNNEI. The J segment lost 5 bases and the V segment lost 9 bases, leaving 2 bases of the junction unmatched. CDR3 nucleotide sequence: TGTGCCAGGGGGACAGGGGGCCACGAGCAGTACTTC. It is translated as CARGTGGHEQYF.

The rearrangement links TRBV3-1 (or the pseudogene TRBV3-2) to TRBJ2-5, with D possibly matching TRBD2 (7 bases). Germline V gives CDR1 LGHDT, CDR2 YNNKEL (reference sequence). Trimming shortened V by 0 bases and J by 1 base, and 9 bases separated the two germline ends. There are 15 residues in the CDR3. This CDR3 reads CASSQEGGGQETQYF. In DNA, the CDR3 is TGTGCCAGCAGCCAAGAGGGAGGGGGCCAAGAGACCCAGTACTTC.

This clone showed up just once. The chain joins TRBV19 to TRBJ1-5; no firm D call. Trimming shortened V by 7 bases and J by 1 base, and 14 bases separated the two germline ends. The CDR3 has 15 amino acids. Germline V gene lookup returns CDR1 LNHDA and CDR2 SQIVND (reference sequence). The CDR3 spells CASTVSGVSNQPQHF. CDR3 bases: TGTGCCAGTACGGTAAGTGGTGTCAGCAATCAGCCCCAGCATTTT.

The chain recombines TRBV27 with TRBJ2-2, with 7 bases that match TRBD2. This CDR3 spans 13 amino acids. Trimming removed 6 bases from V and 7 bases from J; junction bases left unmatched: 5. CDR1 and CDR2 (germline): MNHEY, SMNVEV (reference sequence). The CDR3 DNA sequence: TGTGCCAGCAGCCCCGGGGGGATCGGGGAGCTGTTTTTT. This gives the protein CASSPGGIGELFF.

V gene TRBV13 combines with J gene TRBJ2-3; the match to TRBD2 covers 7 bases. Germline V gene sequence: CDR1 PRHDT, CDR2 FYEKMQ (reference sequence). The CDR3 runs 15 residues. Germline trimming cut 5 bases from V and 4 bases from J; bases unmatched to any gene: 9. The CDR3 sequence is CASSPVGGSADTQYF. CDR3 nucleotides: TGTGCCAGCAGCCCCGTGGGGGGGTCGGCAGATACGCAGTATTTT. Complete variable domain (other parts from reference TRBV13 and TRBJ2-3): AAGVIQSPRHLIKEKRETATLKCYPIPRHDTVYWYQQGPGQDPQFLISFYEKMQSDKGSIPDRFSAQQFSDYHSELNMSSLELGDSALYFCASSPVGGSADTQYFGPGTRLTVL.

The chain employs TRBV3-1 (or the pseudogene TRBV3-2) and TRBJ2-7; 7 nucleotides line up with TRBD2. The ends lost 0 bases at V and 0 bases at J; junction bases unmatched: 2. There are 15 residues in the CDR3. Germline V gene sequence: CDR1 LGHDT, CDR2 YNNKEL (reference sequence). The CDR3 DNA reads as TGTGCCAGCAGCCAAGAAGGGACTATCTCCTACGAGCAGTACTTC. Protein sequence: CASSQEGTISYEQYF.

This sequence joins TRBV25-1 and TRBJ1-5; D call uncertain. Deletions cut 2 bases from V and 2 bases from J, with 7 bases between. This CDR3 has 14 amino acids. Germline CDR1 and CDR2: MGHDK and SYGVNS. CDR3 in DNA: TGTGCCAGCAGTGAAGGGAGTGGCAATCAGCCCCAGCATTTT. Its protein product is CASSEGSGNQPQHF.

The chain employs TRBV5-1 and TRBJ2-7, with 10 bases identical to TRBD1. From germline, CDR1 is SGHRS and CDR2 YFSETQ. This CDR3 region has 15 residues. The ends lost 4 bases at V and 2 bases at J; junction bases unmatched: 6. CDR3 coding DNA: TGCGCCAGCAGCATCGGACAGGGGGAAACCTACGAGCAGTACTTC. Residues: CASSIGQGETYEQYF.

This clone was counted between two and nine times. The CDR3 spells CASSPGWSSTDTQYF. The CDR3 nucleotides are TGTGCCAGCAGCCCAGGCTGGTCTAGCACAGATACGCAGTATTTT. This chain connects TRBV5-4 to TRBJ2-3; D is undetermined. Germline-derived CDR1 and CDR2 are SGHNT and YYREEE (reference sequence). The CDR3 is 15 amino acids. V lost 4 bases and J 0 bases, leaving 12 bases between the germline ends.

This chain connects TRBV9 to TRBJ1-1; TRBD1 might be the D (5 bases). Per the germline V gene, CDR1 is SGDLS and CDR2 is YYNGEE. The CDR3 extends over 14 amino acids. Trimming pared 0 bases from V and 3 bases from J, leaving 9 bases between. CDR3 nucleotide sequence: TGTGCCAGCAGCGTAGCTGGGGACTACACTGAAGCTTTCTTT. Its translation is CASSVAGDYTEAFF.

This clone was seen a few times. The CDR3 DNA reads as TGTGCCAGCAGTACCCACAGGGGGCACTATGGCTACACCTTC. Encoded protein: CASSTHRGHYGYTF. This chain links TRBV27 with TRBJ1-2; 9 bases map to TRBD1. The ends lost 5 bases at V and 3 bases at J; junction bases unmatched: 4. The CDR3 contains 14 residues. CDR1 and CDR2 (germline): MNHEY, SMNVEV (reference sequence).

The V gene is TRBV28, the J gene TRBJ1-1; D perhaps matches TRBD1 (6 bases). This CDR3 is 15 amino acids long. Germline V gene sequence: CDR1 MDHEN, CDR2 SYDVKM. Trimming cost V 6 bases and J 9 bases, with 23 bases left between them. This CDR3 reads CASSPGRPGQRQAFF. CDR3 nucleotide sequence: TGTGCCAGCAGCCCTGGGCGCCCCGGACAGCGCCAAGCTTTCTTT.

The sample holds one count of this clone. This chain uses TRBV6-5 with TRBJ2-2, with D possibly being TRBD1 (6 bases). This CDR3 is built from 14 residues. Trimming left V 5 bases short and J 2 bases short, with 9 bases between. The V gene's germline CDR1 is MNHEY and CDR2 SVGAGI. The CDR3 sequence: CASSQGYNTGELFF. CDR3 nucleotides: TGTGCCAGCAGTCAGGGGTATAACACCGGGGAGCTGTTTTTT.

The J gene is TRBJ2-3, the V gene TRBV5-1; the D gene is possibly TRBD2 (5 bases). V was trimmed by 10 bases and J by 0 bases, leaving 12 bases between them. The CDR3 extends over 13 amino acids. Looked up from germline, CDR1 is SGHRS and CDR2 is YFSETQ. The CDR3 here is CASSSGSTDTQYF. The CDR3, as DNA: TGCGCCTCGTCCAGCGGAAGCACAGATACGCAGTATTTT.

This chain joins TRBV7-2 and TRBJ2-3, with 7 nucleotides matching TRBD2. Germline CDR1 and CDR2: SGHTA and FQGNSA. Unmatched junction bases numbered 3, after V lost 2 bases and J lost 1 base. This CDR3 is 15 amino acids long. CDR3 in amino acids: CASSLYGGGTDTQYF. The CDR3 DNA sequence: TGTGCCAGCAGCTTATATGGGGGGGGCACAGATACGCAGTATTTT.

The V gene is TRBV21-1, the J gene TRBJ1-1; the tabulated D call, TRBD1, remains unverified against the DNA. TRBV21-1 constitutes a pseudogene. The CDR3 is made up of 16 amino acids. The CDR3: CASSPDNGGGNTEAFF. CDR3 DNA: TGTGCCAGCAGCCCGGATAATGGGGGCGGAAACACTGAAGCTTTCTTT.

The CDR3 loop reads CAWSVGKGAYEQYF. For the CDR3, the DNA is TGTGCCTGGAGTGTGGGGAAGGGGGCCTACGAGCAGTACTTC. This sequence joins TRBV30 and TRBJ2-7; a weak D match, TRBD1 (6 bases). The CDR3 has 14 amino acids. Germline loops: CDR1 GTSNPN, CDR2 SVGIG (reference sequence). V lost 0 bases, J lost 2 bases, and 11 bases lay in between.